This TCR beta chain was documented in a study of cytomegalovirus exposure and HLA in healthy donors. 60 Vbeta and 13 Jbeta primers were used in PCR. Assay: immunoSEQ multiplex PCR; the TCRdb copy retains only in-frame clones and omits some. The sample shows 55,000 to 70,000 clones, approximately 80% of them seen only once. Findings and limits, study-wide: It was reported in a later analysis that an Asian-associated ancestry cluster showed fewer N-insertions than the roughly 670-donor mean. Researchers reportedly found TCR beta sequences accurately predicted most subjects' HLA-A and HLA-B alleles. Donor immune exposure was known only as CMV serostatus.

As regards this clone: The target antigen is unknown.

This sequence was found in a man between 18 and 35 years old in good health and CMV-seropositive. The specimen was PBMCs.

CDR3 sequence: CSVAASGDRSSYNEQFF. The CDR3 nucleotides are TGCAGCGTTGCCGCTAGCGGGGACCGTAGCTCCTACAATGAGCAGTTCTTC. The gene calls are TRBV29-1 and TRBJ2-1; 9 nucleotides match TRBD2. With V trimmed by 4 bases and J by 0 bases, 10 bases remained unmatched. CDR1 SQVTM and CDR2 ANQGSEA come from the germline V gene. CDR3 length equals 17 residues.